Shown below are 27 T cell receptor beta chains from a single sample sequenced in a study of blood T cell repertoires in COVID-19. Profiled with immunoSEQ multiplex PCR; TCRdb holds only in-frame clones, not every one. The data show more than 150,000 clones, with roughly three quarters seen just once and about 15% held by the top ten. Sequenced material: PBMCs or T cells enriched from blood (not recorded which). The source is a man between 60 and 70 years old who had been exposed to COVID-19.

The rearrangement links TRBV7-9 to TRBJ1-4, with TRBD1 matching 10 bases. The CDR3 covers 14 residues. Per the germline V gene, CDR1 is SEHNR and CDR2 is FQNEAQ (reference sequence). Trimming at V came to 3 bases and at J to 5 bases, leaving 0 bases not matched to a gene. For the CDR3, the DNA is TGTGCCAGCAGCTTGGGACAGGGGAATGAAAAACTGTTTTTT. Translated, it gives CASSLGQGNEKLFF.

This chain uses TRBV6-5 with TRBJ2-3; possible D gene TRBD1, 6 bases. Germline lookup yields CDR1 MNHEY and CDR2 SVGAGI. CDR3 size: 14 residues. Between the trimmed V and J ends, which lost 3 bases and 9 bases, there was a span of 16 bases. Here the CDR3 DNA reads TGTGCCAGCAGTTATGACCCACACAGGGAAACGCAGTATTTT. Its protein is CASSYDPHRETQYF.

The chain uses TRBV5-1 and TRBJ2-7; 7 bases line up with TRBD2. The V segment lost 4 bases and the J segment 0 bases; nucleotides outside the gene matches: 10. Per germline, CDR1 SGHRS and CDR2 YFSETQ. The CDR3 totals 16 residues. The CDR3 nucleotides read TGCGCCAGCAGCCGAAGCGGGACGAGGAGCTCCTACGAGCAGTACTTC. Translation: CASSRSGTRSSYEQYF.

The rearrangement joins TRBV9 to TRBJ2-7; 9 bases agree with TRBD1. V dropped 0 bases and J dropped 4; count of bases not matched to a gene: 8. The CDR3 consists of 16 residues. Germline-derived CDR1 and CDR2 are SGDLS and YYNGEE. CDR3 loop: CASSVGGTGSAYEQYF. The CDR3 coding sequence is TGTGCCAGCAGCGTAGGTGGGACAGGGAGCGCATACGAGCAGTACTTC.

The chain has TRBV7-2 and TRBJ2-7; tentative D call: TRBD2 (6 bases). With 1 base removed from V and 3 bases from J, the gap between germline ends came to 16 bases. The CDR3 consists of 16 residues. Germline CDR1 reads SGHTA; CDR2 reads FQGNSA. The CDR3: CASSLVAASPGYEQYF. The DNA for the CDR3 is TGTGCCAGCAGCTTAGTAGCGGCTAGCCCAGGCTACGAGCAGTACTTC.

The chain is built from TRBV30 and TRBJ1-1, with D uncertain. The CDR3 spans 17 residues. V was pared by 1 base and J by 6 bases, with 24 bases between. Germline-derived CDR1 and CDR2 are GTSNPN and SVGIG (reference sequence). The CDR3: CAWSDRPRGRGFSEAFF. The DNA of the CDR3 is TGTGCCTGGAGTGATCGTCCCCGAGGACGGGGTTTCTCTGAAGCTTTCTTT.

This sequence joins TRBV7-9 and TRBJ1-5; D is unresolved. Deletions cut 3 bases from V and 3 bases from J, with 18 bases between. Germline loops: CDR1 SEHNR, CDR2 FQNEAQ (reference sequence). The CDR3 extends over 17 amino acids. The DNA of the CDR3 is TGTGCCAGCAGCTTTTCTGGCACCTTGCAATTCAATCAGCCCCAGCATTTT. This gives the protein CASSFSGTLQFNQPQHF.

The rearrangement uses TRBV30 and TRBJ2-1; tentatively, D is TRBD2 (6 bases). CDR3 length: 12 residues. Per the germline V gene, CDR1 is GTSNPN and CDR2 is SVGIG (reference sequence). V was cut by 0 bases and J by 15 bases, with 15 bases left in between. CDR3 amino acids: CAWSVNDRGGFF. The CDR3 DNA follows: TGTGCCTGGAGTGTGAATGACCGGGGAGGGTTCTTC.

The V and J genes are TRBV11-3 and TRBJ2-5; tentatively, D is TRBD2 (5 bases). Germline V gene lookup returns CDR1 SGHNT and CDR2 YENEEA. V shed 5 bases and J shed 2 bases, with 9 bases lying between them. This CDR3 contains 13 residues. The CDR3 DNA is TGTGCCAGCAGCCACCGGGGACAAGAGACCCAGTACTTC. This sequence encodes CASSHRGQETQYF. Variable domain in full (rest from reference TRBV11-3 and TRBJ2-5): EAGVVQSPRYKIIEKKQPVAFWCNPISGHNTLYWYLQNLGQGPELLIRYENEEAVDDSQLPKDRFSAERLKGVDSTLKIQPAELGDSAVYLCASSHRGQETQYFGPGTRLLVL.

V is TRBV5-1 and J is TRBJ2-5, with D perhaps TRBD1 (6 bases). CDR3 size: 14 residues. V was cut by 3 bases and J by 7 bases, with 16 bases left in between. Germline CDR1 and CDR2: SGHRS and YFSETQ. The CDR3 coding sequence is TGCGCCAGCAGCTCTACGACAGGCAGTGGGACCCAGTACTTC. It encodes CASSSTTGSGTQYF. Drawing the rest from reference TRBV5-1 and TRBJ2-5, the complete variable domain is KAGVTQTPRYLIKTRGQQVTLSCSPISGHRSVSWYQQTPGQGLQFLFEYFSETQRNKGNFPGRFSGRQFSNSRSEMNVSTLELGDSALYLCASSSTTGSGTQYFGPGTRLLVL.

This clone occurred once. This rearrangement joins TRBV9 to TRBJ1-6, with 7 bases aligning to TRBD1. V shed 2 bases and J 4 bases; nucleotides not matched to a gene: 3. The CDR3 sequence is 15 residues long. The germline CDR1 and CDR2 sequences are SGDLS and YYNGEE. The CDR3 reads CASSVEGAYNSPLHF. CDR3 coding DNA: TGTGCCAGCAGCGTCGAGGGGGCTTATAATTCACCCCTCCACTTT. Full variable domain (outside the CDR3, taken from reference TRBV9 and TRBJ1-6): DSGVTQTPKHLITATGQRVTLRCSPRSGDLSVYWYQQSLDQGLQFLIQYYNGEERAKGNILERFSAQQFPDLHSELNLSSLELGDSALYFCASSVEGAYNSPLHFGNGTRLTVT.

This clone was picked up a small number of times. The V gene is TRBV9, the J gene TRBJ2-2; tentative D call: TRBD2 (5 bases). CDR3 length: 17 amino acids. Trimming shortened V by 0 bases and J by 0 bases, and 12 bases separated the two germline ends. From germline, CDR1 is SGDLS and CDR2 YYNGEE. The CDR3 loop reads CASSVVGSGANTGELFF. The CDR3 nucleotides are TGTGCCAGCAGCGTAGTTGGGAGCGGAGCGAACACCGGGGAGCTGTTTTTT.

This rearrangement joins TRBV7-9 to TRBJ2-3; 7 bases are a match to TRBD2. The CDR3 covers 16 residues. Per the germline V gene, CDR1 is SEHNR and CDR2 is FQNEAQ (reference sequence). J was trimmed by 5 bases and V by 3 bases; bases with no gene match: 11. The CDR3 spells CASSFSLASGRDTQYF. The CDR3 DNA sequence: TGTGCCAGCAGCTTTTCCCTGGCTAGCGGAAGAGATACGCAGTATTTT.

The genes are TRBV24-1 and TRBJ2-6, with D possibly matching TRBD2 (7 bases). Germline V gene data show CDR1 as KGHDR and CDR2 as SFDVKD. Deletions cut 10 bases from V and 0 bases from J, with 12 bases between. The CDR3 consists of 15 residues. The CDR3 nucleotides read TGTGCCACTCGGGGGGCGAGCTCTGGGGCCAACGTCCTGACTTTC. Translated: CATRGASSGANVLTF.

The V call is TRBV18, the J call TRBJ1-1; D call uncertain. Germline assignment: CDR1 KGHSH and CDR2 LQKENI. Trimming removed 3 bases at V and 0 bases at J, with 14 bases between. The CDR3 has 16 residues. The CDR3 sequence: CASSPGAGLVNTEAFF. The CDR3 DNA is TGTGCCAGCTCACCGGGAGCGGGCTTGGTGAACACTGAAGCTTTCTTT.

This clone was counted between two and nine times. Within the sample, other DNA sequences also encode this same CDR3. The DNA for the CDR3 is TGTGCCAGCAGCGTGGCTCAAGGGGCGAATAATTCACCCCTCCACTTT. It is translated as CASSVAQGANNSPLHF. The rearrangement uses TRBV9 and TRBJ1-6; D is possibly TRBD1 (5 bases). Trimming took 2 bases from V and 5 from J, leaving 14 bases between them. The germline V gene encodes CDR1 SGDLS and CDR2 YYNGEE. The CDR3 is 16 amino acids.

V is TRBV10-3 and J is TRBJ2-7; tentatively, D is TRBD2 (7 bases). The CDR3 runs to 13 residues. CDR1 and CDR2 from the germline V gene are ENHRY and SYGVKD. V gave up 11 bases and J gave up 6 bases, with 20 bases separating them. The CDR3 sequence is CAGGLGGVSEQYF. The CDR3, as DNA: TGTGCCGGAGGACTAGGGGGGGTTAGCGAGCAGTACTTC.

The chain links TRBV4-2 to TRBJ1-1; D gene unclear. CDR3 size: 13 residues. Germline CDR1 LGHNA, CDR2 YNFKEQ. The V end lost 4 bases, the J end lost 2 bases, and 8 bases lay between the germline ends. The DNA of the CDR3 is TGTGCCAGCAGCCCCCAGGTCAACACTGAAGCTTTCTTT. Amino acids: CASSPQVNTEAFF.

This clone occurred a few times. The V gene is TRBV4-2, the J gene TRBJ1-1; 7 positions match TRBD1. Germline CDR1 reads LGHNA; CDR2 reads YNFKEQ. The CDR3 consists of 16 residues. The V gene end was trimmed by 0 bases and the J gene end by 1 base; junction bases not matched to a gene: 5. In DNA, the CDR3 is TGTGCCAGCAGCCAAGACATGTGGACAGGGAACACTGAAGCTTTCTTT. Amino acid sequence: CASSQDMWTGNTEAFF.

The J gene is TRBJ1-3, the V gene TRBV27; D not resolved. With 3 bases removed from V and 0 bases from J, the gap between germline ends came to 15 bases. This CDR3 has 17 amino acids. Germline CDR1 is MNHEY and CDR2 is SMNVEV (reference sequence). DNA for the CDR3: TGTGCCAGCAGTTTCGTTCCTCCCTGGGCCTCTGGAAACACCATATATTTT. As protein: CASSFVPPWASGNTIYF.

The chain links TRBV4-2 to TRBJ1-2; D call uncertain. The CDR3 runs to 14 residues. Germline V gene lookup returns CDR1 LGHNA and CDR2 YNFKEQ. Trimming took off 7 bases at V and 0 bases at J, with 12 bases between the two ends. The CDR3: CASTRPGTNYGYTF. CDR3 bases: TGTGCCAGCACCCGTCCGGGGACTAACTATGGCTACACCTTC.

The rearrangement joins TRBV29-1 to TRBJ2-3; possible D gene TRBD2, 6 bases. Germline CDR1 SQVTM, CDR2 ANQGSEA. This CDR3 spans 12 amino acids. Trimming took 7 bases from V and 9 from J, leaving 17 bases between them. The CDR3 sequence is CSAVEGGGTQYF. The CDR3, as DNA: TGCAGCGCCGTGGAGGGTGGGGGGACGCAGTATTTT.

This clone was counted a single time. This chain connects TRBV7-6 to TRBJ2-1; 8 positions match TRBD1. Germline values: CDR1 SGHVS, CDR2 FNYEAQ. This CDR3 has 17 amino acids. The V and J ends lost 1 base and 3 bases, in that order; junction bases with no gene match: 8. CDR3 region: CASSLEVPGGVYNEQFF. CDR3 in DNA: TGTGCCAGCAGCTTAGAGGTCCCAGGGGGCGTCTACAATGAGCAGTTCTTC.

The chain is built from TRBV18 and TRBJ2-2, with D possibly being TRBD2 (5 bases). Per germline, CDR1 KGHSH and CDR2 LQKENI. The CDR3 totals 16 residues. V was trimmed by 0 bases and J by 2 bases, leaving 10 bases between them. The CDR3 protein is CASSPPVTTNTGELFF. CDR3 sequence (DNA): TGTGCCAGCTCACCACCGGTGACTACCAACACCGGGGAGCTGTTTTTT.

This clone was observed once. The V and J genes are TRBV15 and TRBJ2-5; D gene ambiguous. CDR3 size: 13 residues. Germline CDR1 reads LNHNV; CDR2 reads YYDKDF (reference sequence). Trimming left V 0 bases short and J 2 bases short, with 4 bases between. This chain's CDR3 is CATSRDRQETQYF. In DNA form, the CDR3 reads TGTGCCACCAGCAGAGACAGGCAAGAGACCCAGTACTTC.

The chain has TRBV5-1 and TRBJ2-3; D gene uncertain. The CDR3 covers 14 residues. V was clipped by 2 bases and J by 3 bases, with 10 bases between them. Germline V gene sequence: CDR1 SGHRS, CDR2 YFSETQ. The CDR3 sequence is CASSLTRATDTQYF. In DNA form, the CDR3 reads TGCGCCAGCAGCTTAACCCGAGCAACAGATACGCAGTATTTT. The variable domain in full, with the rest retrieved from reference TRBV5-1 and TRBJ2-3, is KAGVTQTPRYLIKTRGQQVTLSCSPISGHRSVSWYQQTPGQGLQFLFEYFSETQRNKGNFPGRFSGRQFSNSRSEMNVSTLELGDSALYLCASSLTRATDTQYFGPGTRLTVL.

The chain links TRBV18 to TRBJ2-7; 9 nucleotides match TRBD2. The CDR3 runs 17 residues. Germline-derived CDR1 and CDR2 are KGHSH and LQKENI. V shed 0 bases, J shed 5 bases, and the junction held 11 bases outside the gene matches. Written as DNA, the CDR3 is TGTGCCAGCTCACCACCCCTCGGGACTAGCCTATTCCACGAGCAGTACTTC. This sequence encodes CASSPPLGTSLFHEQYF.